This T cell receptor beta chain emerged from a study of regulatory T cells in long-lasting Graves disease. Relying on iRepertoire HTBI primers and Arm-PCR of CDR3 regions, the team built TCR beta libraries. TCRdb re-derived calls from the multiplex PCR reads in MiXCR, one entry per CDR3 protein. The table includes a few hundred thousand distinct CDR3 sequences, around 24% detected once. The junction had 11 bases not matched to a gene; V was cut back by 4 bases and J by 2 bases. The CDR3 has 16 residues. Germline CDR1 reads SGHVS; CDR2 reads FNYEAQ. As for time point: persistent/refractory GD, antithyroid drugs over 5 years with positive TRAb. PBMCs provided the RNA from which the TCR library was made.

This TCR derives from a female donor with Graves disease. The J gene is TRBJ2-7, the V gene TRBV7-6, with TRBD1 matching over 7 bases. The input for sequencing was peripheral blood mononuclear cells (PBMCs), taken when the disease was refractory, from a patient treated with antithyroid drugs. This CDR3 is CASSSRAGTVTYEQYF. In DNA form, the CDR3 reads TGTGCCAGCAGCTCAAGGGCCGGGACAGTAACCTACGAGCAGTACTTC.